A single sample is the source of the 30 T cell receptor beta chains below, sequenced in a study of T cell responses to AZD1222 COVID-19 vaccine. TCRdb keeps only in-frame clones here, not all; method: immunoSEQ multiplex PCR. The sample carries about 150,000 clones, 88% recorded once. The specimen was peripheral blood, collected on day 0 of AZD1222 vaccination. All receptors come from an adult in good health.

The chain recombines TRBV7-9 with TRBJ2-7; D tentatively fits TRBD1 or TRBD2 (5 bases each). Germline CDR1 reads SEHNR; CDR2 reads FQNEAQ (reference sequence). V lost 1 base and J lost 7, with 14 bases in between. The CDR3 loop spans 14 amino acids. The CDR3 coding sequence is TGTGCCAGCAGCTTAGTGGGGGATTTGGGTGAGCAGTACTTC. Translating gives CASSLVGDLGEQYF.

This clone was seen a single time. The genes are TRBV27 and TRBJ1-1, with a possible D match to TRBD1 (6 bases). Germline CDR1 is MNHEY and CDR2 is SMNVEV (reference sequence). The CDR3 runs to 13 residues. V was cut by 7 bases and J by 1 base, with 10 bases left in between. CDR3 sequence (DNA): TGTGCCAGCATGGGACACTCGAACACTGAAGCTTTCTTT. It yields the protein CASMGHSNTEAFF.

The chain links TRBV9 to TRBJ2-3, with 9 bases identical to TRBD1. V was clipped by 4 bases and J by 1 base; unmatched bases: 4. This CDR3 has 15 residues. Germline V CDR1 and CDR2: SGDLS, YYNGEE. In DNA form, the CDR3 reads TGTGCCAGCAGCTCACAGGGGGCCGGCACAGATACGCAGTATTTT. It specifies CASSSQGAGTDTQYF.

The V call is TRBV7-9, the J call TRBJ1-3; tentative D call: TRBD1 (6 bases). The CDR3 is 16 residues long. V was pared by 8 bases and J by 2 bases, with 19 bases between. CDR1 and CDR2 from the germline V gene are SEHNR and FQNEAQ (reference sequence). The DNA for the CDR3 is TGTGCCAGCGTAATCCCGGGGGCCGAGGCTGGAAACACCATATATTTT. Amino acids: CASVIPGAEAGNTIYF.

This clone was observed a single time. This sample includes further DNA sequences coding for the same CDR3. This chain joins TRBV3-1 (or the pseudogene TRBV3-2) and TRBJ1-1; D not certain. This CDR3 has 11 residues. Trimming left V 3 bases short and J 4 bases short, with 3 bases between. Germline loops: CDR1 LGHDT, CDR2 YNNKEL (reference sequence). In DNA form, the CDR3 reads TGTGCCAGCAGCCAGGGCACTGAAGCTTTCTTT. Translated: CASSQGTEAFF.

The chain uses TRBV4-1 and TRBJ2-4, with 8 bases matching TRBD1. J was trimmed by 8 bases and V by 4 bases; bases with no gene match: 4. Germline V lookup: CDR1 MGHRA, CDR2 YSYEKL. This CDR3 contains 13 residues. CDR3 sequence: CASSPGQGDIQYF. The DNA of the CDR3 is TGCGCCAGCAGCCCCGGACAGGGAGACATTCAGTACTTC.

The chain uses TRBV7-2 and TRBJ1-3, with unresolved D. The V and J ends lost 1 base and 0 bases respectively, with 10 bases between them. CDR1 and CDR2 (germline): SGHTA, FQGNSA. The CDR3 has 16 amino acids. In DNA, the CDR3 is TGTGCCAGCAGCTTAGATGGACTGCTCTCTGGAAACACCATATATTTT. Translated, it gives CASSLDGLLSGNTIYF.

In its sample, this clone was seen once. The V and J genes are TRBV5-1 and TRBJ2-5; TRBD1 matches at 9 bases. V dropped 0 bases and J dropped 5; count of bases not matched to a gene: 2. The CDR3 consists of 14 residues. CDR1 is SGHRS, CDR2 YFSETQ, per germline. CDR3 region: CASSLAGTGETQYF. The CDR3 nucleotides are TGCGCCAGCAGCTTGGCCGGGACAGGGGAGACCCAGTACTTC. Drawing the rest from reference TRBV5-1 and TRBJ2-5, the complete variable domain is KAGVTQTPRYLIKTRGQQVTLSCSPISGHRSVSWYQQTPGQGLQFLFEYFSETQRNKGNFPGRFSGRQFSNSRSEMNVSTLELGDSALYLCASSLAGTGETQYFGPGTRLLVL.

The chain is built from TRBV5-1 and TRBJ2-7; 9 bases are shared with TRBD1. CDR3 size: 15 residues. Germline CDR1 and CDR2: SGHRS and YFSETQ. The trim removed 4 bases at V and 3 bases at J, leaving 8 bases unmatched. CDR3 residues: CASSVTQGAGYEQYF. The CDR3 DNA follows: TGCGCCAGCAGCGTTACACAGGGGGCTGGCTACGAGCAGTACTTC.

The rearrangement joins TRBV7-3 to TRBJ2-3; 7 bases align to TRBD1. Germline V gene data show CDR1 as SGHTA and CDR2 as FQGTGA. V lost 6 bases and J lost 1; bases outside the gene matches: 4. The CDR3 has 14 residues. CDR3 DNA: TGTGCCAGCAGTCTAGACAGGGGCACAGATACGCAGTATTTT. Protein: CASSLDRGTDTQYF.

This chain links TRBV4-3 with TRBJ2-3, with 8 nucleotides matching TRBD2. Germline CDR1 LGHNA, CDR2 YSLEER. The CDR3 is made up of 16 amino acids. J gave up 1 base and V 1 base, and 4 bases lay outside the gene matches. This chain's CDR3 is CASSQGTSGRTDTQYF. The CDR3 DNA reads as TGCGCCAGCAGCCAAGGTACTAGCGGACGCACAGATACGCAGTATTTT.

The chain links TRBV5-1 to TRBJ1-2; D remains ambiguous. Trimming stripped 8 bases from V and 4 bases from J, with 18 bases between. Germline CDR1 is SGHRS and CDR2 is YFSETQ. The CDR3 has 14 residues. CDR3 nucleotides: TGCGCCAGTTGTTCTGGTCTAAAACCCTATGGCTACACCTTC. Translated, it gives CASCSGLKPYGYTF.

This sequence joins TRBV3-1 (or the pseudogene TRBV3-2) and TRBJ1-5; D gene unclear. V was shortened by 4 bases and J by 0 bases, with 10 bases between the two germline ends. Per germline, CDR1 LGHDT and CDR2 YNNKEL (reference sequence). The CDR3 contains 15 residues. CDR3 sequence: CASSPDWTSNQPQHF. CDR3 coding DNA: TGTGCCAGCAGCCCGGACTGGACTAGCAATCAGCCCCAGCATTTT.

Only one count was recorded for this clone. This chain links TRBV11-2 with TRBJ2-3; D unclear. CDR1 SGHAT and CDR2 FQNNGV come from the germline V gene. V shed 5 bases and J shed 8 bases, with 11 bases lying between them. This CDR3 region has 12 residues. The CDR3 nucleotides read TGTGCCAGCAGCCCTCAGGACGTTACGCAGTATTTT. It is translated as CASSPQDVTQYF.

This chain uses TRBV5-1 with TRBJ2-1; tentatively, D is TRBD2 (6 bases). CDR1 SGHRS and CDR2 YFSETQ come from the germline V gene. V was clipped by 4 bases and J by 0 bases, with 14 bases between them. This CDR3 has 16 residues. CDR3 residues: CASSTSPGDSYNEQFF. As DNA, the CDR3 is TGCGCCAGCAGCACCTCCCCGGGGGACTCCTACAATGAGCAGTTCTTC.

In regard to this clone: Other DNA sequences from this sample encode an identical CDR3 as well. The chain has TRBV7-2 and TRBJ1-1; D possibly corresponds to TRBD1 (6 bases). Germline-derived CDR1 and CDR2 are SGHTA and FQGNSA. V lost 1 base and J lost 2, with 11 bases in between. The CDR3 contains 15 residues. The CDR3 DNA reads as TGTGCCAGCAGCTTAGGGGGGGGCGCAAACACTGAAGCTTTCTTT. It is translated as CASSLGGGANTEAFF. The full variable domain, in which reference TRBV7-2 and TRBJ1-1 provide the parts outside the CDR3, is GAGVSQSPSNKVTEKGKDVELRCDPISGHTALYWYRQSLGQGLEFLIYFQGNSAPDKSGLPSDRFSAERTGGSVSTLTIQRTQQEDSAVYLCASSLGGGANTEAFFGQGTRLTVV.

The V call is TRBV18, the J call TRBJ1-2; D uncertain. CDR1 is KGHSH and CDR2 is LQKENI in the germline V gene. CDR3 length: 13 residues. Trimming took off 0 bases at V and 7 bases at J, with 9 bases between the two ends. The CDR3 bases are TGTGCCAGCTCACCACCGGGTCCCGGTGGCTACACCTTC. Protein product: CASSPPGPGGYTF.

The V gene is TRBV7-2, the J gene TRBJ1-1; D may be TRBD1 (6 bases). Germline V CDR1 and CDR2: SGHTA, FQGNSA. This CDR3 is built from 17 residues. V was pared by 1 base and J by 8 bases, with 23 bases between. The CDR3 coding sequence is TGTGCCAGCAGCTTAGTTGTCGGCGCCAGGGGAAGAAGGGAAGCTTTCTTT. The encoded protein is CASSLVVGARGRREAFF.

This chain uses TRBV5-1 with TRBJ1-3; D gene uncertain. Germline V gene lookup returns CDR1 SGHRS and CDR2 YFSETQ. Trimming cost V 3 bases and J 4 bases, with 14 bases left between them. This CDR3 contains 15 residues. The CDR3: CASSSGDAGGNTIYF. The CDR3 nucleotides read TGCGCCAGCAGCTCGGGCGACGCGGGGGGAAACACCATATATTTT.

The chain employs TRBV3-1 (or the pseudogene TRBV3-2) and TRBJ2-7, with TRBD2 matching over 13 bases. V was pared by 5 bases and J by 0 bases, with 7 bases of the junction left unmatched. In germline, CDR1 is LGHDT, CDR2 YNNKEL (reference sequence). The CDR3 is made up of 17 amino acids. In DNA, the CDR3 is TGTGCCAGCAGCGAAACTAGCGGGGGGGTGAGCTCCTACGAGCAGTACTTC. Its translation is CASSETSGGVSSYEQYF.

This clone was recorded a few times. The chain combines TRBV6-5 with TRBJ1-1, with D hard to call. The length of the CDR3 is 15 residues. Trimming stripped 0 bases from V and 0 bases from J, with 8 bases between. Germline-derived CDR1 and CDR2 are MNHEY and SVGAGI. The DNA for the CDR3 is TGTGCCAGCAGTTACTCTCCCCAGGTGAACACTGAAGCTTTCTTT. It codes for CASSYSPQVNTEAFF.

This clone was counted only a few times. Other DNA sequences in the same sample also yield this CDR3. The chain employs TRBV7-2 and TRBJ2-2, with D perhaps assigned TRBD1 or TRBD2 (6 bases each). Trimming removed 2 bases from V and 1 base from J, with 17 bases in between. The CDR3 runs to 18 residues. Germline V gives CDR1 SGHTA, CDR2 FQGNSA. CDR3 DNA: TGTGCCAGCAGCTTAACCATCCGGGGGCGGGGGAACACCGGGGAGCTGTTTTTT. It codes for CASSLTIRGRGNTGELFF.

This CDR3 reads CAISESVSYEQYF. In DNA form, the CDR3 reads TGTGCCATCAGTGAGTCGGTGTCCTACGAGCAGTACTTC. This chain joins TRBV10-3 and TRBJ2-7; D is undetermined. V was pared by 0 bases and J by 1 base, with 4 bases between. Per the germline V gene, CDR1 is ENHRY and CDR2 is SYGVKD. The CDR3 runs 13 residues.

V is TRBV6-7 and J is TRBJ1-1, with unresolved D. TRBV6-7 has ORF status, its function being uncertain. V was clipped by 7 bases and J by 11 bases, with 14 bases between them. There are 11 residues in the CDR3. CDR3 sequence: CASIIVPGAFF. The CDR3 nucleotides read TGTGCCAGCATTATCGTTCCGGGGGCTTTCTTT.

The rearrangement links TRBV19 to TRBJ1-5, with a tentative D call TRBD1 (5 bases). CDR3 size: 17 residues. CDR1 and CDR2 (germline): LNHDA, SQIVND (reference sequence). The germline V and J ends were trimmed by 6 bases and 2 bases, with 20 bases remaining between them. This CDR3 reads CASSHPGTSRGNQPQHF. DNA for the CDR3: TGTGCCAGTAGCCATCCCGGGACCTCACGAGGCAATCAGCCCCAGCATTTT.

The chain joins TRBV27 to TRBJ2-7; the match to TRBD1 covers 11 bases. This CDR3 comprises 15 residues. Germline V lookup: CDR1 MNHEY, CDR2 SMNVEV (reference sequence). V trimming: 0 bases; J trimming: 2 bases; junction bases outside the gene matches: 0. For the CDR3, the DNA is TGTGCCAGCAGTTTATCGGGACAGGGGGCCTACGAGCAGTACTTC. Translating gives CASSLSGQGAYEQYF.

This chain uses TRBV9 with TRBJ1-3, with a weak D call TRBD1 (5 bases). Germline V CDR1 and CDR2: SGDLS, YYNGEE. The ends were cut back, 2 bases at V and 6 bases at J, with 15 bases in the middle. The CDR3 extends over 15 amino acids. CDR3 sequence reads: CASSVGGSKENTIYF. The CDR3 DNA follows: TGTGCCAGCAGCGTTGGGGGAAGTAAGGAAAACACCATATATTTT.

V usage is TRBV4-2 and J usage is TRBJ2-7; TRBD1 or TRBD2 may be the D gene (6 bases each). The germline CDR1 and CDR2 sequences are LGHNA and YNFKEQ. The V gene lost 2 bases and the J gene lost 1 base, with 12 bases spanning the gap. The CDR3 loop spans 15 amino acids. CDR3 sequence reads: CASSQTPGASYEQYF. The CDR3 coding sequence is TGTGCCAGCAGCCAAACCCCGGGGGCATCCTACGAGCAGTACTTC.

The genes are TRBV29-1 and TRBJ2-1; possible D gene TRBD2, 6 bases. The germline V gene has CDR1 SQVTM and CDR2 ANQGSEA. The CDR3 covers 12 residues. V was cut by 4 bases and J by 6 bases, with 10 bases left in between. CDR3 in amino acids: CSVGEAFNEQFF. The CDR3, as DNA: TGCAGCGTTGGGGAGGCCTTCAATGAGCAGTTCTTC.

The chain recombines TRBV5-5 with TRBJ2-5; D unresolved. Trimming removed 4 bases from V and 4 bases from J, with 8 bases in between. The CDR3 sequence is 12 residues long. Germline CDR1 and CDR2: SGHKS and YYEKEE (reference sequence). The CDR3 nucleotides read TGTGCCAGCAGCCCCTATAGAGAGACCCAGTACTTC. Translated: CASSPYRETQYF.